The clone carrying this T cell receptor (beta chain) has just a few counts. Original processing notes: How many nucleated cells were present was estimated from reference gene primer amplification. Only in-frame clones appear in the TCRdb table, and some are missing; sequencing was by immunoSEQ multiplex PCR. That table supplies the V and J calls and clone size; D and trimming were determined from the DNA. The sample shows 150,000 or so clones, over 75% of them seen only once. This specimen comes from a study of blood T cell repertoires in COVID-19. Study-wide context: Some COVID-19 samples were acute and others convalescent; all came from the United States, Italy and Spain. Sample material is recorded as cDNA or gDNA derived from T cells, B-cell-depleted T cells, or PBMCs.

This CDR3 region has 14 residues. J was trimmed by 3 bases and V by 5 bases; bases with no gene match: 4. The germline V gene encodes CDR1 MNHNY and CDR2 SVGAGI (reference sequence). The receptor was derived from a human donor in a cohort sampled during active COVID-19. V gene TRBV6-6 combines with J gene TRBJ2-1; 7 bases agree with TRBD1. Sequenced: peripheral blood. CDR3 sequence: CASSRQGNYNEQFF. The DNA of the CDR3 is TGTGCCAGCAGTCGACAGGGCAACTACAATGAGCAGTTCTTC.